A selection of T cell receptor beta chains follows, all from one sample in a study of siplizumab effects on memory and regulatory T cells. Using immunoSEQ multiplex PCR, the repertoire was profiled, and TCRdb retains in-frame clones only, with some absent. The data show fewer than 120,000 clones, with around nine tenths seen just once and 1% to 1.5% held by the top ten. Material: CD4+ T cells sorted from blood. The source is a human donor in good health. The CDR3 runs from the conserved cysteine through the conserved F or W. D genes are given only for firm matches. Clone size appears in some rows only: once, few, many, or a class for an expanded clone.

size	J	D	V	CDR3	DNA
once	TRBJ1-4	NA	TRBV5-1	CASSLGEAPNEKLFF	TGCGCCAGCAGCTTGGGGGAGGCCCCTAATGAAAAACTGTTTTTT
NA	TRBJ2-7	TRBD2	TRBV5-1	CASSEAGGVTYEQYF	TGCGCCAGCAGCGAGGCGGGAGGCGTCACCTACGAGCAGTACTTC
NA	TRBJ1-1	TRBD1	TRBV6-5	CASSYVGGGTEAFF	TGTGCCAGCAGTTACGTAGGGGGCGGGACTGAAGCTTTCTTT
NA	TRBJ1-2	NA	TRBV5-1	CASSLASGEGYTF	TGCGCCAGCAGCTTGGCCAGTGGGGAAGGCTACACCTTC
NA	TRBJ1-5	TRBD1	TRBV10-1	CASQDRGRGQPQHF	TGCGCCAGCCAGGACAGGGGGCGCGGGCAGCCCCAGCATTTT
NA	TRBJ2-1	NA	TRBV10-2	CASSLTLTPNRGEQFF	TGCGCCAGCAGTCTGACTCTGACTCCGAACCGAGGCGAGCAGTTCTTC
NA	TRBJ2-3	TRBD2	TRBV7-2	CASSPIAGGVTDTQYF	TGTGCCAGCAGCCCCATCGCGGGGGGCGTCACAGATACGCAGTATTTT
NA	TRBJ1-5	NA	TRBV7-2	CASTYRHGNQPQHF	TGTGCCAGCACTTACCGACATGGCAATCAGCCCCAGCATTTT
NA	TRBJ1-2	NA	TRBV2	CASSPDGTLYGYTF	TGTGCCAGCAGTCCCGACGGGACTCTTTATGGCTACACCTTC
once	TRBJ2-3	NA	TRBV6-5	CASSYQRRDGTQYF	TGTGCCAGCAGTTACCAAAGGCGGGACGGTACGCAGTATTTT
NA	TRBJ1-5	NA	TRBV27	CASSFLGQPQHF	TGTGCCAGCAGTTTTTTGGGTCAGCCCCAGCATTTT
NA	TRBJ2-5	NA	TRBV5-1	CASSLGPSAGQETQYF	TGCGCCAGCAGCTTGGGCCCCTCCGCCGGCCAAGAGACCCAGTACTTC
NA	TRBJ1-3	NA	TRBV5-6	CASSLRDGGSGNTIYF	TGTGCCAGCAGCTTGAGGGACGGCGGCTCTGGAAACACCATATATTTT
NA	TRBJ1-2	NA	TRBV10-3	CAISPRTVYGYTF	TGTGCCATCAGTCCCCGGACAGTCTATGGCTACACCTTC
NA	TRBJ1-6	NA	TRBV11-3	CASSLSYNRNSPLHF	TGTGCCAGCAGCTTAAGCTACAACAGGAATTCACCCCTCCACTTT
NA	TRBJ2-5	NA	TRBV5-1	CASSLGRTQETQYF	TGCGCCAGCAGCTTGGGCAGGACTCAAGAGACCCAGTACTTC
once	TRBJ1-2	TRBD1	TRBV6-1	CASRPGTAGGYTF	TGTGCCAGCAGACCCGGGACAGCAGGTGGCTACACCTTC
NA	TRBJ2-1	NA	TRBV10-2	CASSEWGLDEQFF	TGCGCCAGCAGTGAATGGGGGCTGGATGAGCAGTTCTTC
NA	TRBJ2-7	TRBD2	TRBV7-9	CASSPRGSGSSEQYF	TGTGCCAGCAGCCCGAGAGGTAGCGGGAGTTCCGAGCAGTACTTC
NA	TRBJ1-2	TRBD1	TRBV19	CASSKRTGSANYGYTF	TGTGCCAGTAGTAAGAGGACAGGGTCTGCTAACTATGGCTACACCTTC
NA	TRBJ1-6	TRBD1	TRBV7-2	CASSFEPGQPTLHF	TGTGCCAGCAGCTTCGAGCCGGGACAGCCGACCCTCCACTTT
NA	TRBJ1-1	TRBD1	TRBV7-9	CASIPDRANTEAFF	TGTGCCAGCATCCCAGACAGGGCCAACACTGAAGCTTTCTTT
NA	TRBJ1-2	NA	TRBV6-1	CASRGDRRLGGYTF	TGTGCCAGCAGGGGAGACAGGCGGTTGGGCGGCTACACCTTC
NA	TRBJ2-5	NA	TRBV18	CASSPSAVGVGETQYF	TGTGCCAGCTCACCATCCGCCGTAGGGGTCGGAGAGACCCAGTACTTC
NA	TRBJ2-1	NA	TRBV5-1	CASSSQPGSYNEQFF	TGCGCCAGCAGCTCCCAACCCGGGTCCTACAATGAGCAGTTCTTC
NA	TRBJ2-1	NA	TRBV5-1	CASSSGDGTYNEQFF	TGCGCCAGCAGCTCCGGGGATGGGACATACAATGAGCAGTTCTTC
NA	TRBJ2-3	NA	TRBV7-2	CASSSSGLRADTQYF	TGTGCCAGCAGCTCCTCCGGACTAAGGGCAGATACGCAGTATTTT
NA	TRBJ2-3	NA	TRBV19	CASTLRVTRPDTQYF	TGTGCCAGTACCCTCCGAGTGACCAGGCCAGATACGCAGTATTTT